These 21 T cell receptor beta chains were sequenced from one sample in a study of CD8+ T cells in alopecia areata. As to treatment: oral pan-JAK inhibitor, 5-10 mg twice daily. Sequencing used cDNA as its template, made by extracting RNA and reverse transcribing it. The method was immunoSEQ multiplex PCR; TCRdb's version includes in-frame clones alone and lacks a portion of them. This sample has under 250,000 clones, with more than 45% found just once. This specimen was CD4+ T cells sorted from blood, taken at week 4, from a patient treated with tofacitinib. The origin of the receptors is a human donor with alopecia areata.

This clone has only a few counts. The CDR3: CASSFPPRGETQYF. The CDR3 nucleotides read TGTGCCAGCAGCTTTCCTCCCCGCGGGGAGACCCAGTACTTC. The chain links TRBV7-2 to TRBJ2-5, with D perhaps TRBD2 (5 bases). The V end lost 3 bases, the J end lost 5 bases, and 13 bases lay between the germline ends. Germline CDR1 is SGHTA and CDR2 is FQGNSA. The CDR3 is 14 residues long.

V is TRBV9 and J is TRBJ1-1; D ambiguous. The germline V and J ends were trimmed by 0 bases and 0 bases, with 9 bases remaining between them. This CDR3 has 15 residues. Looked up from germline, CDR1 is SGDLS and CDR2 is YYNGEE. CDR3 in DNA: TGTGCCAGCAGCGTAGAAGATCTGTTGAACACTGAAGCTTTCTTT. It yields the protein CASSVEDLLNTEAFF.

This clone was detected only once. V gene TRBV4-3 combines with J gene TRBJ1-2; 7 positions agree with TRBD1. CDR1 is LGHNA and CDR2 is YSLEER in the germline V gene. The V segment lost 0 bases and the J segment 3 bases; nucleotides outside the gene matches: 10. This CDR3 has 17 residues. The CDR3 bases are TGCGCCAGCAGCCAAGAGGGATACACGCAGGGGGACTATGGCTACACCTTC. Its protein product is CASSQEGYTQGDYGYTF.

This clone was counted at least ten times. The rearrangement joins TRBV29-1 to TRBJ2-7; D is undetermined. Germline-derived CDR1 and CDR2 are SQVTM and ANQGSEA. The CDR3 is 10 amino acids. V was pared by 3 bases and J by 7 bases, with 7 bases between. CDR3 sequence reads: CSVEDGEQYF. The CDR3 nucleotides are TGCAGCGTTGAGGACGGAGAGCAGTACTTC.

The gene calls are TRBV18 and TRBJ2-1; D remains unclear. This CDR3 has 12 amino acids. V lost 4 bases and J lost 5, with 6 bases in between. The germline V gene encodes CDR1 KGHSH and CDR2 LQKENI. The CDR3 coding sequence is TGTGCCAGCTCACAGAATAACAATGAGCAGTTCTTC. This codes for CASSQNNNEQFF.

Only a few counts were recorded for this clone. The chain has TRBV10-3 and TRBJ1-4, with 10 bases that match TRBD1. With V trimmed by 8 bases and J by 3 bases, 0 bases remained unmatched. Germline CDR1 ENHRY, CDR2 SYGVKD. The CDR3 totals 13 residues. The CDR3 loop reads CAIGTGANEKLFF. The DNA of the CDR3 is TGTGCCATCGGGACAGGGGCTAATGAAAAACTGTTTTTT.

The chain has TRBV15 and TRBJ1-2; TRBD1 matches 9 bases. After removal of 2 bases from V and 4 bases from J, the junction contained 26 bases not matched to a gene. The germline gives CDR1 LNHNV, CDR2 YYDKDF (reference sequence). The CDR3 is 22 amino acids. CDR3 coding DNA: TGTGCCACCAGCAGAAAGGCTCGAAGGACAGGGGAACCCACGAAACCTTTCTATGGCTACACCTTC. Protein: CATSRKARRTGEPTKPFYGYTF.

The chain carries TRBV11-2 and TRBJ2-7; D unclear. The germline CDR1 and CDR2 sequences are SGHAT and FQNNGV. The ends were cut back, 4 bases at V and 1 base at J, with 11 bases in the middle. This CDR3 has 14 residues. Here the CDR3 DNA reads TGTGCCAGCAGCTCGCGACCGAATTCCTACGAGCAGTACTTC. It specifies CASSSRPNSYEQYF. Filled out from reference TRBV11-2 and TRBJ2-7, the complete variable domain reads EAGVAQSPRYKIIEKRQSVAFWCNPISGHATLYWYQQILGQGPKLLIQFQNNGVVDDSQLPKDRFSAERLKGVDSTLKIQPAKLEDSAVYLCASSSRPNSYEQYFGPGTRLTVT.

The rearrangement links TRBV10-2 to TRBJ2-5; no firm D call. The CDR3 runs to 12 residues. In germline, CDR1 is WSHSY, CDR2 SAAADI. The V end was cut by 4 bases, the J end by 2 bases, with 5 bases between. The CDR3 DNA reads TGCGCCAGCAGTGTCCTTCAAGAGACCCAGTACTTC. Protein sequence: CASSVLQETQYF.

This chain connects TRBV25-1 to TRBJ1-6, with D perhaps TRBD1 (5 bases). The germline CDR1 and CDR2 sequences are MGHDK and SYGVNS. V was trimmed by 5 bases and J by 10 bases, leaving 15 bases between them. The CDR3 has 14 amino acids. In DNA, the CDR3 is TGTGCCAGCAGTTTTCCGGGGGTCTGGTCACCCCTCCACTTT. The encoded protein is CASSFPGVWSPLHF.

The chain is built from TRBV7-2 and TRBJ2-7; D call uncertain. This CDR3 has 12 residues. Germline CDR1 SGHTA, CDR2 FQGNSA. Trimming pared 1 base from V and 5 bases from J, leaving 6 bases between. CDR3 residues: CASSLVRNEQYF. The CDR3 coding sequence is TGTGCCAGCAGCTTAGTCCGAAACGAGCAGTACTTC.

The chain couples TRBV12-5 to TRBJ1-5; D call uncertain. This CDR3 region has 13 residues. Trimming removed 2 bases from V and 5 bases from J, with 7 bases in between. Germline V lookup: CDR1 LGHNT, CDR2 FRNRAP. CDR3 nucleotide sequence: TGTGCTAGTGGTTTGAGGGAGTATCAGCCCCAGCATTTT. Translation: CASGLREYQPQHF.

Comment on this clone: This same CDR3 is encoded by further DNA sequences in the sample. CDR3 bases: TGCAGCGTTGTCGGGACTAGCGGGGGTAGCACAGATACGCAGTATTTT. As protein: CSVVGTSGGSTDTQYF. V usage is TRBV29-1 and J usage is TRBJ2-3; 14 bases are a match to TRBD2. Germline V lookup: CDR1 SQVTM, CDR2 ANQGSEA. With 4 bases clipped from V and 0 bases from J, the junction kept 3 bases outside the gene matches. This CDR3 spans 16 amino acids.

The sample holds one count of this clone. This chain uses TRBV29-1 with TRBJ1-1, with D unresolved. Trimming took off 4 bases at V and 1 base at J, with 13 bases between the two ends. CDR1 is SQVTM, CDR2 ANQGSEA, per germline. The CDR3 has 14 amino acids. CDR3 bases: TGCAGCGTTGTTCAAGCGGCCCCGAACACTGAAGCTTTCTTT. This gives the protein CSVVQAAPNTEAFF.

The V gene is TRBV29-1, the J gene TRBJ2-1, with TRBD1 as a possible D gene (6 bases). The V end lost 5 bases, the J end lost 7 bases, and 27 bases lay between the germline ends. CDR3 length equals 17 residues. The germline V gene encodes CDR1 SQVTM and CDR2 ANQGSEA. The CDR3 DNA sequence: TGCAGCGTTTCCCTCCAGGCCGGTAGGGGGAAAAAGAATGAGCAGTTCTTC. This gives the protein CSVSLQAGRGKKNEQFF.

This clone was seen a few times. The chain uses TRBV30 and TRBJ1-5; possible D gene TRBD1, 5 bases. Per the germline V gene, CDR1 is GTSNPN and CDR2 is SVGIG (reference sequence). The CDR3 consists of 16 residues. The ends were cut back, 3 bases at V and 2 bases at J, with 17 bases in the middle. The CDR3 coding sequence is TGTGCCTGGAGCCCGGACATGCCTTCTCGCAATCAGCCCCAGCATTTT. This translates into CAWSPDMPSRNQPQHF.

CDR3 protein: CASSQGDREAFF. The CDR3 coding sequence is TGCGCCAGCAGCCAAGGGGACAGGGAAGCTTTCTTT. This chain links TRBV4-3 with TRBJ1-1; 8 nucleotides align to TRBD1. The germline CDR1 and CDR2 sequences are LGHNA and YSLEER. Trimming cost V 1 base and J 8 bases; bases outside gene matches: 0. This CDR3 comprises 12 residues.

This chain uses TRBV29-1 with TRBJ2-6; the D call may be TRBD1 or TRBD2 (5 bases each). Per germline, CDR1 SQVTM and CDR2 ANQGSEA. V gave up 6 bases and J gave up 2 bases, with 8 bases separating them. The CDR3 is 13 residues long. The CDR3 sequence is CSVRGAGANVLTF. The DNA of the CDR3 is TGCAGCGTGAGGGGCGCTGGGGCCAACGTCCTGACTTTC.

V usage is TRBV29-1 and J usage is TRBJ1-1; 7 bases fit TRBD1. The CDR3 totals 14 residues. Germline V gene sequence: CDR1 SQVTM, CDR2 ANQGSEA. With V trimmed by 7 bases and J by 0 bases, 8 bases remained unmatched. CDR3 residues: CSAGQGGMNTEAFF. The CDR3 nucleotides are TGCAGCGCCGGTCAGGGGGGAATGAACACTGAAGCTTTCTTT.

This clone was picked up a small number of times. The V and J genes are TRBV30 and TRBJ1-3, with D uncertain. The CDR3 extends over 12 amino acids. V was pared by 1 base and J by 0 bases, with 1 base between. The germline V gene has CDR1 GTSNPN and CDR2 SVGIG (reference sequence). The chain's CDR3 is CAWSDSGNTIYF. CDR3 sequence (DNA): TGTGCCTGGAGTGACTCTGGAAACACCATATATTTT.

The gene calls are TRBV29-1 and TRBJ1-1; no definite D call. V was clipped by 3 bases and J by 0 bases, with 11 bases between them. The CDR3 consists of 14 residues. Germline lookup yields CDR1 SQVTM and CDR2 ANQGSEA. The CDR3 DNA is TGCAGCGTTGATTCAGGAACTCTGAACACTGAAGCTTTCTTT. The encoded protein is CSVDSGTLNTEAFF.